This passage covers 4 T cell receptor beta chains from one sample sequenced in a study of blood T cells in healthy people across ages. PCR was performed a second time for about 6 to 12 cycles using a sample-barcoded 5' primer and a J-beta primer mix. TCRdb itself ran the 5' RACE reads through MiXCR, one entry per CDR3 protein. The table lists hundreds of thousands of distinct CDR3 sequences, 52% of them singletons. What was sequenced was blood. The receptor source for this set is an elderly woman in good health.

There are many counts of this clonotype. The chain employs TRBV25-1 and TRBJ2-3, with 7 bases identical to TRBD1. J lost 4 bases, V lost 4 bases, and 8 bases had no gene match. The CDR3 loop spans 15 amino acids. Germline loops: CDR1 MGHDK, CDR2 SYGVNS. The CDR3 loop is CASSANRGLADTQYF. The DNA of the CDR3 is TGTGCCAGCAGTGCTAACAGGGGTCTCGCAGATACGCAGTATTTT. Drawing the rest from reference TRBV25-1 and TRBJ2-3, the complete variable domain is EADIYQTPRYLVIGTGKKITLECSQTMGHDKMYWYQQDPGMELHLIHYSYGVNSTEKGDLSSESTVSRIRTEHFPLTLESARPSHTSQYLCASSANRGLADTQYFGPGTRLTVL.

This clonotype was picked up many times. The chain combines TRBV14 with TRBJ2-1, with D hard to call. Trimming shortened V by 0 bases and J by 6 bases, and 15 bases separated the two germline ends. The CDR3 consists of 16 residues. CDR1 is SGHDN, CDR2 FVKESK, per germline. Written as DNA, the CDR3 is TGTGCCAGCAGCCAAGAGCGGCCTTTTTACACCAATGAGCAGTTCTTC. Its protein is CASSQERPFYTNEQFF.

The CDR3 nucleotides read TGTGCCAGCAGCTTAGGGTCGGGGGGCTGGGATCAGCCCCAGCATTTT. The encoded protein is CASSLGSGGWDQPQHF. This sequence joins TRBV7-8 and TRBJ1-5; a weak D match, TRBD1 (6 bases). This CDR3 has 16 amino acids. V lost 1 base, J lost 5 bases, and 15 bases lay in between. Germline lookup yields CDR1 SGHVS and CDR2 FQNEAQ.

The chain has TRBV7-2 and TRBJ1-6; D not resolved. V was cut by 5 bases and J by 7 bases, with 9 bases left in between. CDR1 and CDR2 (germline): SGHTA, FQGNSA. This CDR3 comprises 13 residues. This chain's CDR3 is CASSPNINSPLHF. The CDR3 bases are TGTGCCAGCAGCCCGAACATCAATTCACCCCTCCACTTT. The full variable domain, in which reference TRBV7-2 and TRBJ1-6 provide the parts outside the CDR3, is GAGVSQSPSNKVTEKGKDVELRCDPISGHTALYWYRQSLGQGLEFLIYFQGNSAPDKSGLPSDRFSAERTGGSVSTLTIQRTQQEDSAVYLCASSPNINSPLHFGNGTRLTVT.